The T cell receptor beta chain described here comes from a study of low-dose radiotherapy and immunotherapy resistance in tumors. Primers targeting TRAV and TRBV primed first-strand cDNA, covering alpha and beta chains. With a V-primer adapter and a constant-region primer, TCRs were amplified for 20 to 25 PCR cycles. Researchers amplified the isolated mRNA using in vitro transcription. From the reads, TCRdb called clonotypes with MiXCR, one entry per CDR3 protein. The sample consists of roughly 39,000 distinct CDR3 sequences, roughly a third of them appearing once. The time point was: before trial treatment. Between the trimmed V and J ends, which lost 0 bases and 7 bases, there was a span of 6 bases. CDR1 is SQVTM, CDR2 ANQGSEA, per germline. The CDR3 contains 12 residues. This clonotype was counted ten times or more.

V and J are TRBV29-1 and TRBJ2-2; no clear D. The clonotype was recovered from a male donor with gallbladder cancer. The sequenced sample was PBMCs, obtained before treatment. The CDR3 DNA reads TGCAGCGTTGAAGATCAAAACGGGGAGCTGTTTTTT. Protein: CSVEDQNGELFF.